These 23 T cell receptor beta chains originate from one sample sequenced in a study of blood T cell repertoires in COVID-19. The data were produced by immunoSEQ multiplex PCR, yet TCRdb's version contains in-frame clones alone and is incomplete. Of 200,000 to 250,000 clones listed, around 83% are singletons. The sequenced material came from PBMCs or T cells enriched from blood (not recorded which). Source of these receptors: a woman in her forties with acute COVID-19.

V and J are TRBV10-3 and TRBJ1-1; tentative D call: TRBD1 (5 bases). CDR3 length: 13 amino acids. V lost 8 bases and J 3 bases, leaving 13 bases between the germline ends. CDR1 is ENHRY, CDR2 SYGVKD, per germline. CDR3 sequence: CAIAQGWDTEAFF. CDR3 DNA sequence: TGTGCCATCGCGCAGGGATGGGACACTGAAGCTTTCTTT.

This chain uses TRBV30 with TRBJ2-7; D is possibly TRBD2 (7 bases). The V gene lost 1 base and the J gene lost 5 bases, with 15 bases spanning the gap. Germline CDR1 and CDR2: GTSNPN and SVGIG (reference sequence). The CDR3 loop spans 14 amino acids. The CDR3 nucleotides are TGTGCCTGGAGTGACGGGGGGCGGCCCCACGAGCAGTACTTC. Amino acids: CAWSDGGRPHEQYF.

V is TRBV2 and J is TRBJ1-2, with D unresolved. There are 13 residues in the CDR3. V was pared by 5 bases and J by 4 bases, with 11 bases between. The V gene's germline CDR1 is SNHLY and CDR2 FYNNEI. The CDR3 bases are TGTGCCAGCAGTCCCGCTCTGAGCTATGGCTACACCTTC. As protein: CASSPALSYGYTF.

The table lists this clone with a few counts. The rearrangement joins TRBV18 to TRBJ1-2, with TRBD1 matching over 10 bases. Losses at the gene ends were 3 bases for V and 7 bases for J; bases not matched to a gene: 2. This CDR3 region has 13 residues. Germline V CDR1 and CDR2: KGHSH, LQKENI. The CDR3 is CASSPWTGGGYTF. CDR3 nucleotide sequence: TGTGCCAGCTCACCCTGGACAGGGGGTGGCTACACCTTC.

The chain links TRBV5-1 to TRBJ2-7, with 13 bases matching TRBD2. CDR1 SGHRS and CDR2 YFSETQ come from the germline V gene. This CDR3 has 17 residues. Trimming at V came to 4 bases and at J to 3 bases, leaving 10 bases not matched to a gene. CDR3 residues: CASSPGLAGRTYYEQYF. For the CDR3, the DNA is TGCGCCAGCAGCCCGGGACTAGCGGGACGTACTTACTACGAGCAGTACTTC.

V is TRBV7-2 and J is TRBJ2-7, with 7 bases fitting TRBD1. CDR1 is SGHTA and CDR2 is FQGNSA in the germline V gene. This CDR3 is 13 amino acids long. Unmatched junction bases numbered 3, after V lost 4 bases and J lost 3 bases. Here the CDR3 reads CASSSNRGYEQYF. CDR3 coding DNA: TGTGCCAGCAGCTCGAACAGGGGCTACGAGCAGTACTTC.

This clone was seen a handful of times. The rearrangement links TRBV5-1 to TRBJ1-6; TRBD1 agrees at 8 bases. The germline V gene encodes CDR1 SGHRS and CDR2 YFSETQ. V shed 0 bases, J shed 10 bases, and the junction held 6 bases outside the gene matches. This CDR3 is built from 15 residues. The CDR3 loop reads CASSLGTGQRSPLHF. As DNA, the CDR3 is TGCGCCAGCAGCTTGGGGACAGGGCAGAGGTCACCCCTCCACTTT.

The chain is built from TRBV21-1 and TRBJ2-5; the DNA was not compared with TRBD2, the D call given in the table. TRBV21-1 is labeled a pseudogene. This CDR3 comprises 18 residues. CDR3 nucleotides: TGTGCCAGCAGCGCGGAAAGGGCCCAGCGGGGGGGCCATGGGACCCAGTACTTC. Its protein product is CASSAERAQRGGHGTQYF.

This chain uses TRBV11-2 with TRBJ1-3, with D tentatively TRBD1 (6 bases). V was clipped by 5 bases and J by 2 bases, with 13 bases between them. CDR1 and CDR2 (germline): SGHAT, FQNNGV. This CDR3 is 15 amino acids long. In nucleotides, the CDR3 is TGTGCCAGCAGCACATCCGGGACAACTGGAAACACCATATATTTT. Protein sequence: CASSTSGTTGNTIYF.

This clone has more than one count but fewer than ten. The chain combines TRBV10-3 with TRBJ1-4; 11 bases line up with TRBD1. CDR3 length: 15 residues. Unmatched junction bases numbered 6, after V lost 3 bases and J lost 9 bases. Germline CDR1 is ENHRY and CDR2 is SYGVKD. The chain's CDR3 is CAISDNGQGAKKLFF. In DNA form, the CDR3 reads TGTGCCATCAGTGATAATGGACAGGGGGCGAAAAAACTGTTTTTT.

This clone was counted at least ten times. The J gene is TRBJ1-1, the V gene TRBV5-4, with D unresolved. Germline-derived CDR1 and CDR2 are SGHNT and YYREEE (reference sequence). The CDR3 has 13 amino acids. V was cut by 4 bases and J by 1 base, with 8 bases left in between. The CDR3 bases are TGTGCCAGCAGCGGGAGGGCGAACACTGAAGCTTTCTTT. Protein product: CASSGRANTEAFF.

This clone came up once. CDR3: CASSADGLSGNTIYF. CDR3 nucleotide sequence: TGTGCCAGCAGTGCCGACGGACTAAGCGGAAACACCATATATTTT. The chain carries TRBV2 and TRBJ1-3; D remains unclear. The CDR3 length is 15 residues. V lost 4 bases, J lost 4 bases, and 14 bases lay in between. CDR1 is SNHLY, CDR2 FYNNEI, per germline.

The genes are TRBV11-2 and TRBJ1-1; the match to TRBD1 covers 9 bases. From germline, CDR1 is SGHAT and CDR2 FQNNGV. The CDR3 is 15 amino acids. The trim removed 0 bases at V and 1 base at J, leaving 0 bases unmatched. The CDR3 loop is CASSLEGQGNTEAFF. The CDR3 DNA follows: TGTGCCAGCAGCTTAGAGGGACAGGGGAACACTGAAGCTTTCTTT.

The sample holds many counts of this clone. DNA for the CDR3: TGTGCCAGCAGCCCTACAGGGAGGGACACCGGGGAGCTGTTTTTT. It translates to CASSPTGRDTGELFF. The genes are TRBV14 and TRBJ2-2; weak D call: TRBD2 (7 bases). In germline, CDR1 is SGHDN, CDR2 FVKESK. V was clipped by 4 bases and J by 3 bases, with 12 bases between them. The CDR3 has 15 residues.

J is TRBJ1-4 and V is TRBV11-1; weak D call: TRBD1 (5 bases). Germline values: CDR1 SGHAT, CDR2 FQDESV (reference sequence). This CDR3 is 15 amino acids long. Trimming cost V 5 bases and J 4 bases, with 14 bases left between them. CDR3 in DNA: TGTGCCAGCAGCATATCGGCAGGGCTTAATGAAAAACTGTTTTTT. Residues: CASSISAGLNEKLFF.

The J gene is TRBJ2-3, the V gene TRBV3-1 (or the pseudogene TRBV3-2); 8 bases line up with TRBD2. The CDR3 sequence is 16 residues long. V lost 4 bases, J lost 1 base, and 7 bases stayed unmatched. The germline V gene encodes CDR1 LGHDT and CDR2 YNNKEL (reference sequence). DNA for the CDR3: TGTGCCAGCAGCCTCGGACTAGCCCCCCGCACAGATACGCAGTATTTT. It specifies CASSLGLAPRTDTQYF.

The rearrangement uses TRBV6-6 and TRBJ1-1; 10 positions agree with TRBD1. The CDR3 length is 16 residues. Unmatched junction bases numbered 11, after V lost 8 bases and J lost 2 bases. Looked up from germline, CDR1 is MNHNY and CDR2 is SVGAGI (reference sequence). The CDR3, as DNA: TGTGCCAGCTCGAATCTCCGACAGGGGGCCAACACTGAAGCTTTCTTT. Translation: CASSNLRQGANTEAFF.

The rearrangement uses TRBV4-2 and TRBJ1-2; D remains ambiguous. CDR1 and CDR2 (germline): LGHNA, YNFKEQ. V was clipped by 1 base and J by 0 bases, with 9 bases between them. CDR3 length equals 15 residues. Here the CDR3 reads CASSQGAASNYGYTF. Written as DNA, the CDR3 is TGTGCCAGCAGCCAAGGGGCCGCGTCTAACTATGGCTACACCTTC.

This clone was seen a handful of times. The genes are TRBV24-1 and TRBJ2-7, with 7 nucleotides matching TRBD2. Per germline, CDR1 KGHDR and CDR2 SFDVKD. V trimming: 4 bases; J trimming: 6 bases; junction bases outside the gene matches: 11. The CDR3 runs 15 residues. In DNA, the CDR3 is TGTGCCACCAGTGACCCGGGGCGGGAGTCCAGCGAGCAGTACTTC. This codes for CATSDPGRESSEQYF.

This clone turned up a few times. The V and J genes are TRBV12-3 or TRBV12-4 and TRBJ1-1, with 9 bases fitting TRBD1. The CDR3 runs 13 residues. V lost 6 bases to trimming and J lost 8 bases; unmatched junction nucleotides: 7. This chain's CDR3 is CASRGDRAPEAFF. In DNA form, the CDR3 reads TGTGCCAGCAGGGGGGACAGGGCTCCGGAAGCTTTCTTT.

The chain is built from TRBV27 and TRBJ2-1; perhaps TRBD2 as D (5 bases). Germline lookup yields CDR1 MNHEY and CDR2 SMNVEV (reference sequence). The V end was cut by 3 bases, the J end by 0 bases, with 12 bases between. This CDR3 region has 16 residues. CDR3 in amino acids: CASSFEGWSSYNEQFF. The CDR3 nucleotides are TGTGCCAGCAGTTTCGAGGGCTGGAGCTCCTACAATGAGCAGTTCTTC.

The V gene is TRBV7-8, the J gene TRBJ1-1; perhaps TRBD1 as D (5 bases). The V gene's germline CDR1 is SGHVS and CDR2 FQNEAQ. The CDR3 spans 13 residues. The V gene lost 2 bases and the J gene lost 5 bases, with 9 bases spanning the gap. The CDR3 DNA is TGTGCCAGCAGCTTAACGAAGGGGACTGAAGCTTTCTTT. Translation gives CASSLTKGTEAFF.

V gene TRBV6-1 combines with J gene TRBJ2-4; 7 nucleotides match TRBD1. CDR1 is MNHNS, CDR2 SASEGT, per germline. The CDR3 contains 14 residues. With 2 bases clipped from V and 6 bases from J, the junction kept 4 bases outside the gene matches. CDR3 nucleotide sequence: TGTGCCAGCAGTGAATTAGGGGGCACAAACATTCAGTACTTC. Its protein is CASSELGGTNIQYF.